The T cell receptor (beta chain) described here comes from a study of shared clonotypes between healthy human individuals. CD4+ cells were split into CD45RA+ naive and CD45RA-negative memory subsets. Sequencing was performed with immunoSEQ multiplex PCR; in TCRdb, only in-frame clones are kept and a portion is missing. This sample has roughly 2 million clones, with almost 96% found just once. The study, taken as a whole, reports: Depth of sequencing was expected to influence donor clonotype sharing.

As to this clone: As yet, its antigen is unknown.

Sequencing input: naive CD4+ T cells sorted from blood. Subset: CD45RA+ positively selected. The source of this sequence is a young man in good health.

For the CDR3, the DNA is TGTGCCAGCAACAGACAGGGGGGTAGCTACGAGCAGTACTTC. It is translated as CASNRQGGSYEQYF. V usage is TRBV6-1 and J usage is TRBJ2-7; 9 bases line up with TRBD1. Germline CDR1 reads MNHNS; CDR2 reads SASEGT. CDR3 length: 14 residues. V lost 7 bases, J lost 3 bases, and 7 bases stayed unmatched.